This note documents a single T cell receptor beta chain sequence. This record comes from a study of blood T cell repertoires in COVID-19. In the study overall: Italy, Spain and the United States were the sources of the convalescent and acute COVID-19 samples.

Profiling relied on immunoSEQ multiplex PCR, and the TCRdb table lists in-frame clones only, not all of them. The sample has about 170,000 clones, 70% to 90% seen once. Germline CDR1 and CDR2: LGHNT and FRNRAP. The CDR3 consists of 15 residues. Trimming removed 2 bases from V and 4 bases from J, with 12 bases in between. The receptor was derived from an elderly woman with COVID-19, enrolled during active disease. Source material: peripheral blood. This sequence joins TRBV12-5 and TRBJ1-5; D is possibly TRBD1 (6 bases). The CDR3 DNA reads TGTGCTAGTGGTTTGCCGCCAGGGGAGAATCAGCCCCAGCATTTT. Translation gives CASGLPPGENQPQHF.